The entry that follows covers one TCR beta chain sequence. This entry belongs to a study of shared clonotypes between healthy human individuals. At the level of the study: The composition of the donors was a couple of women and a few men aged 18 to 49.

Clones were sequenced by immunoSEQ multiplex PCR, and TCRdb holds only the in-frame ones, with some missing. The sample consists of some 2,000,000 clones, around 95% of them appearing once. Trimming pared 5 bases from V and 1 base from J, leaving 12 bases between. Germline values: CDR1 SGHRS, CDR2 YFSETQ. The CDR3 is 14 amino acids. This rearrangement joins TRBV5-1 to TRBJ1-1, with D uncertain. Source material: naive CD4+ T cells sorted from blood. Subset noted: CD45RA+ positively selected. The TCR was taken from a man between 18 and 35 years old in good health. The CDR3 sequence is CASRGGGPNTEAFF. CDR3 sequence (DNA): TGCGCCAGCAGAGGCGGAGGCCCGAACACTGAAGCTTTCTTT.